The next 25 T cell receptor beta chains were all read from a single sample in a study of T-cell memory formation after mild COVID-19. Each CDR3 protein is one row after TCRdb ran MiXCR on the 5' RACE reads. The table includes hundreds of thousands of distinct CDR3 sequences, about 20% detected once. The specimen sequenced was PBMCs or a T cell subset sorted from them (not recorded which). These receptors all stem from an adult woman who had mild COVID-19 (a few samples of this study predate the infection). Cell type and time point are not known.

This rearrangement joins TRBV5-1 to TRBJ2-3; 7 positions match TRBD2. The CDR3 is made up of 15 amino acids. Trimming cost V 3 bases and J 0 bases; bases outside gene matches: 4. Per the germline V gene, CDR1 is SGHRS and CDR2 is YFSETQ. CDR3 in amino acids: CASSSQRESTDTQYF. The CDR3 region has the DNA TGCGCCAGCAGCTCCCAGCGGGAAAGCACAGATACGCAGTATTTT.

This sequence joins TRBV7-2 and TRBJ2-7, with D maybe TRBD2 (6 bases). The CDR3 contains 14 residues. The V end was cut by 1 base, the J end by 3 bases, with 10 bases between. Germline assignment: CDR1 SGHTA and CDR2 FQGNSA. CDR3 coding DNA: TGTGCCAGCAGCTTAGTGGAGGGAGGCTACGAGCAGTACTTC. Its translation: CASSLVEGGYEQYF.

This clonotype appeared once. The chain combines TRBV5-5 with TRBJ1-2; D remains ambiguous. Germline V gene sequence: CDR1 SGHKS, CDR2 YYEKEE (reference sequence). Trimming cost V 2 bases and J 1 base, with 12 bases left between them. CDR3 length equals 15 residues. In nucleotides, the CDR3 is TGTGCCAGCAGCTTTAATTCGGGGATTAACTATGGCTACACCTTC. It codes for CASSFNSGINYGYTF.

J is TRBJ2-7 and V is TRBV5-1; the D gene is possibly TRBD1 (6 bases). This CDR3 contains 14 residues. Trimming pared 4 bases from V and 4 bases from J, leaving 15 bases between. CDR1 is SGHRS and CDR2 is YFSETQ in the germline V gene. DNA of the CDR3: TGCGCCAGCAGCCATGGACAGCTTACTTACGAGCAGTACTTC. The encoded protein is CASSHGQLTYEQYF.

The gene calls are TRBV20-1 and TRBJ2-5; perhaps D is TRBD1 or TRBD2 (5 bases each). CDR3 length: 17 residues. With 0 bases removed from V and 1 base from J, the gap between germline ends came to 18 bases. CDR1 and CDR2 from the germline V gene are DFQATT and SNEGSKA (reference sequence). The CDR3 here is CSARDLRLLGVQETQYF. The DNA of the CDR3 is TGCAGTGCTAGAGATCTTAGGCTACTAGGGGTCCAAGAGACCCAGTACTTC.

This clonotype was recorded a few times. In nucleotides, the CDR3 is TGTGCCACCAGTGATCCACTCGACAGCTATGGCTACACCTTC. Its protein is CATSDPLDSYGYTF. The V gene is TRBV24-1, the J gene TRBJ1-2, with a weak D call TRBD1 (5 bases). The CDR3 covers 14 residues. Trimming took 3 bases from V and 4 from J, leaving 11 bases between them. The germline gives CDR1 KGHDR, CDR2 SFDVKD.

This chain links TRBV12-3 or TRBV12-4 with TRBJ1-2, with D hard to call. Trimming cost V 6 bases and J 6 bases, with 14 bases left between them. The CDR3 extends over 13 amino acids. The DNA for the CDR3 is TGTGCCAGCAGCCTGTCATCCGTGGATGGCTACACCTTC. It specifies CASSLSSVDGYTF.

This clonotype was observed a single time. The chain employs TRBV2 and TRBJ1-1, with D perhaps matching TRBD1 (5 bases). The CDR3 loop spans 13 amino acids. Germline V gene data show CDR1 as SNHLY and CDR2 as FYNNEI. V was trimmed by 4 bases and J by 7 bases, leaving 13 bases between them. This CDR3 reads CASSVAGQGEAFF. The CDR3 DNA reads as TGTGCCAGCAGTGTAGCGGGGCAGGGTGAAGCTTTCTTT.

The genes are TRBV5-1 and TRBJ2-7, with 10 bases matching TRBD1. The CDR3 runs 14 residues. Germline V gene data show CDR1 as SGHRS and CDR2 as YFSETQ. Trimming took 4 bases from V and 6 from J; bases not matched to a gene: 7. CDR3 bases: TGCGCCAGCAGCCCCGGGACAGGGGAAGGCGAGCAGTACTTC. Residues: CASSPGTGEGEQYF.

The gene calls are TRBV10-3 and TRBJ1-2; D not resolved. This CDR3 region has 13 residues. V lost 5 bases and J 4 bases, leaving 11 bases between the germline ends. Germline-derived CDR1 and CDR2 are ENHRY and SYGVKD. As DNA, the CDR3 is TGTGCCATCAGTAGTTCCGGAAGCTATGGCTACACCTTC. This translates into CAISSSGSYGYTF.

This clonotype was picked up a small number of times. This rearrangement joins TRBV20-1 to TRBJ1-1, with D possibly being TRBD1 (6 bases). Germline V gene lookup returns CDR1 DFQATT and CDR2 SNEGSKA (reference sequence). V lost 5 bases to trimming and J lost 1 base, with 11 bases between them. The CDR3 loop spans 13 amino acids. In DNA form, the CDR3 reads TGCAGTGCTGCACAGGGTACGAACACTGAAGCTTTCTTT. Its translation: CSAAQGTNTEAFF.

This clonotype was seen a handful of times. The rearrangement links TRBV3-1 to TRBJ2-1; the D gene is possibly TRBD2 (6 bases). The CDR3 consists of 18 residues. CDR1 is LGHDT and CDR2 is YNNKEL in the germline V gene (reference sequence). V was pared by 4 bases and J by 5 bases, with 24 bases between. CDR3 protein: CASSLDRASREWNNEQFF. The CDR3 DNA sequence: TGTGCCAGCAGCCTTGACCGAGCGAGTCGGGAGTGGAACAATGAGCAGTTCTTC.

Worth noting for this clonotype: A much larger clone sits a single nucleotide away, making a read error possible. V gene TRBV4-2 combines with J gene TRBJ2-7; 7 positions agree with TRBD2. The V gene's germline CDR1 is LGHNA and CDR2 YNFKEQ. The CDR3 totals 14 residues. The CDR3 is CASSKERDQLEQYF. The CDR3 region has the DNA TGTGCCAGCAGCAAAGAGCGGGACCAACTCGAGCAGTACTTC.

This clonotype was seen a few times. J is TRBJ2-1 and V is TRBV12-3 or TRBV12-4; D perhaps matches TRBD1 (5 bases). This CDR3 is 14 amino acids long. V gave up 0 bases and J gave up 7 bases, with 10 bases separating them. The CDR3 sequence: CASSLAQVGNEQFF. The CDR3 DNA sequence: TGTGCCAGCAGTTTAGCACAGGTAGGAAATGAGCAGTTCTTC.

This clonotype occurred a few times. CDR3 amino acids: CASSPLTSGGPGEQFF. CDR3 nucleotides: TGTGCCAGCAGCCCCTTGACTAGCGGGGGGCCTGGAGAGCAGTTCTTC. V is TRBV3-1 and J is TRBJ2-1; TRBD2 aligns across 13 bases. The CDR3 is made up of 16 amino acids. Trimming removed 4 bases from V and 10 bases from J; junction bases left unmatched: 10. Germline values: CDR1 LGHDT, CDR2 YNNKEL (reference sequence).

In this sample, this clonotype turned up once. The CDR3 bases are TGCGCCAGCAGCTTGCAACAACAGCAGAACACTGAAGCTTTCTTT. This sequence encodes CASSLQQQQNTEAFF. The chain combines TRBV5-1 with TRBJ1-1; D is unresolved. The CDR3 totals 15 residues. The germline CDR1 and CDR2 sequences are SGHRS and YFSETQ. Trimming left V 1 base short and J 1 base short, with 11 bases between.

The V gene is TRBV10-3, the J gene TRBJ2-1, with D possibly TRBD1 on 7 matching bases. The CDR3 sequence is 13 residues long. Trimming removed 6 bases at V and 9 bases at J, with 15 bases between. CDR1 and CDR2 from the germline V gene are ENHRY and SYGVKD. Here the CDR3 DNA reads TGTGCCATCAGCCAGGGGGGAAGTGGTGAGCAGTTCTTC. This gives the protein CAISQGGSGEQFF.

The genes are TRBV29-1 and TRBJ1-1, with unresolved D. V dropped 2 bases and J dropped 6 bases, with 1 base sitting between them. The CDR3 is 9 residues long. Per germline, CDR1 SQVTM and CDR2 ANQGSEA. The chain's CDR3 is CSVEPEAFF. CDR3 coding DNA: TGCAGCGTTGAACCTGAAGCTTTCTTT.

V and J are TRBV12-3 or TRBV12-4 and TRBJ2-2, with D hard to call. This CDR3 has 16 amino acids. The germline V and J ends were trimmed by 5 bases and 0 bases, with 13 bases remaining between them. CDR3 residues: CASSPPIGPNTGELFF. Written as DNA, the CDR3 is TGTGCCAGCAGTCCACCGATTGGGCCGAACACCGGGGAGCTGTTTTTT.

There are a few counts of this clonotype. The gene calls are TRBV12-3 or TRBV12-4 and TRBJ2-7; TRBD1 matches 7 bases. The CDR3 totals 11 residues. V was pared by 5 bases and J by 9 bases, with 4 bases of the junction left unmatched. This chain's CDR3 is CASSLRGRQYF. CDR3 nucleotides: TGTGCCAGCAGTCTCAGGGGGAGGCAGTACTTC.

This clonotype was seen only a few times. Written as DNA, the CDR3 is TGTGCCAGCAGCTTAACGCTAAACCCCGACGGTACGCAGTATTTT. Translating gives CASSLTLNPDGTQYF. This chain links TRBV7-2 with TRBJ2-3; D gene ambiguous. The V end was cut by 2 bases, the J end by 8 bases, with 17 bases between. Germline CDR1 SGHTA, CDR2 FQGNSA. The CDR3 is 15 amino acids.

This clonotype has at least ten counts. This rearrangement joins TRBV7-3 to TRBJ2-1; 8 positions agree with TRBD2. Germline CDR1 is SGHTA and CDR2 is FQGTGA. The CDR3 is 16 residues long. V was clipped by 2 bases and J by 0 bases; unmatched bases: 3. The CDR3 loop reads CASSLGAGGSYNEQFF. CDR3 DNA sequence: TGTGCCAGCAGCTTAGGGGCGGGGGGCTCCTACAATGAGCAGTTCTTC.

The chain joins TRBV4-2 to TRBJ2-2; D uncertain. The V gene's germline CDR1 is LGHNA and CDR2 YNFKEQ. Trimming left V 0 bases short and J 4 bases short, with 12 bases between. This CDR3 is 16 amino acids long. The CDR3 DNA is TGTGCCAGCAGCCAAGATTGGAGTCTGGGCACCGGGGAGCTGTTTTTT. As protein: CASSQDWSLGTGELFF.

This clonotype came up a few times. The CDR3 DNA is TGTGCCAGCAGCGCGGAGGTAGGACTAAACTTGTGGGAGCAGTACTTC. Its translation: CASSAEVGLNLWEQYF. The chain carries TRBV5-6 and TRBJ2-7, with D tentatively TRBD2 (6 bases). V lost 4 bases and J lost 7, with 24 bases in between. CDR3 length equals 16 residues. Germline V gives CDR1 SGHDT, CDR2 YYEEEE.

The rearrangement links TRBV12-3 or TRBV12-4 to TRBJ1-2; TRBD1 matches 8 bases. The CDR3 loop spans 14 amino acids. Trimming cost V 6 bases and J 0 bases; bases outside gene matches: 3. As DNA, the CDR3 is TGTGCCAGCAGCCGGGGACAGGCTAACTATGGCTACACCTTC. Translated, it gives CASSRGQANYGYTF.